The sequence of this T cell receptor beta chain was determined in a study of T cell changes during pregnancy in multiple sclerosis. The repertoire was sequenced with immunoSEQ multiplex PCR; TCRdb's copy has only in-frame clones and lacks some. The sample shows 56,000 or so clones, approximately 90% of them seen only once. CDR3 length: 16 amino acids. The germline gives CDR1 SNHLY, CDR2 FYNNEI. The V and J ends lost 4 bases and 6 bases, in that order; junction bases with no gene match: 8. The chain couples TRBV2 to TRBJ1-6; 8 nucleotides line up with TRBD1. The sequence derives from a female donor with multiple sclerosis, enrolled in a pregnancy study. The sequencing here drew on peripheral blood, taken after pregnancy. The CDR3 DNA follows: TGTGCCAGCAGTGTTCAGGGACAGGCTTCTAATTCACCCCTCCACTTT. It translates to CASSVQGQASNSPLHF.